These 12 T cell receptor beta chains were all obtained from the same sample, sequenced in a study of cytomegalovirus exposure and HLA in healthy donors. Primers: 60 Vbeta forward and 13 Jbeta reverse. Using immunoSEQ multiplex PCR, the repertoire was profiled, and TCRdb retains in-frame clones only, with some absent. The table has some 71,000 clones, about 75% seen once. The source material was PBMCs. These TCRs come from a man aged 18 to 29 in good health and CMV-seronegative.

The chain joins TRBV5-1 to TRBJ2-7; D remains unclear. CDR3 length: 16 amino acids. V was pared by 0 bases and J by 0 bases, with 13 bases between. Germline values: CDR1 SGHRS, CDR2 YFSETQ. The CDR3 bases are TGCGCCAGCAGCTTGGCCTGGCAGGTACCCTCCTACGAGCAGTACGTC. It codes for CASSLAWQVPSYEQYV.

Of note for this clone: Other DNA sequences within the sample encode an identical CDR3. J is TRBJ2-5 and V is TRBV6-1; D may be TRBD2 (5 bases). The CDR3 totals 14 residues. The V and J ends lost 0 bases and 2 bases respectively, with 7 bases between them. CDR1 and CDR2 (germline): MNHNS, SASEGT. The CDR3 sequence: CASSEARGQETQYF. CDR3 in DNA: TGTGCCAGCAGTGAAGCACGCGGGCAAGAGACCCAGTACTTC.

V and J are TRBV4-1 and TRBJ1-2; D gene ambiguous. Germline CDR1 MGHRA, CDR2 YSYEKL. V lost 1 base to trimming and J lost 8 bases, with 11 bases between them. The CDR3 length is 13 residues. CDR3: CASSQVIAEGYTF. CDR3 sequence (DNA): TGCGCCAGCAGCCAAGTTATTGCGGAGGGCTACACCTTC.

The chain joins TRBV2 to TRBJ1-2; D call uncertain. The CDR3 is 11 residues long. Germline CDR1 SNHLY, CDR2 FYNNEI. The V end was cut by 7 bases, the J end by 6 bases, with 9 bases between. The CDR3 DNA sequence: TGTGCCAGCAATTCTCGGGATGGCTACACCTTC. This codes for CASNSRDGYTF.

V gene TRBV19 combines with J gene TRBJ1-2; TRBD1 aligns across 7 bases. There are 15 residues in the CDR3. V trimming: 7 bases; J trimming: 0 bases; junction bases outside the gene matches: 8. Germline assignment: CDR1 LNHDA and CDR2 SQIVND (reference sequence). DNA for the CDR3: TGTGCCAGTAAAGGGGACAGACCTACTAACTATGGCTACACCTTC. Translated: CASKGDRPTNYGYTF.

Written as DNA, the CDR3 is TGTGCCAGCAGCTTAGCGAGCGGCGGGGTTCAGTACTTC. Translation: CASSLASGGVQYF. V usage is TRBV5-6 and J usage is TRBJ2-4; D perhaps matches TRBD2 (6 bases). There are 13 residues in the CDR3. The germline V and J ends were trimmed by 2 bases and 11 bases, with 14 bases remaining between them. Germline CDR1 reads SGHDT; CDR2 reads YYEEEE.

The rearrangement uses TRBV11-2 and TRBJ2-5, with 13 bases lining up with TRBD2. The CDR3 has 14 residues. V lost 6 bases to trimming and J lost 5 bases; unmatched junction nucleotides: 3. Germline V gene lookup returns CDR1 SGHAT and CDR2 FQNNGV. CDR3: CASRLAGGPETQYF. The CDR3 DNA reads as TGTGCCAGCAGACTAGCGGGGGGGCCGGAGACCCAGTACTTC.

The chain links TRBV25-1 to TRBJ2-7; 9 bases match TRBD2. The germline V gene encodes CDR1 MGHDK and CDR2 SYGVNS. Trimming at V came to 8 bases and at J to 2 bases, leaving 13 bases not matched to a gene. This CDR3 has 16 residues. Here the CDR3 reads CASGGRGGQKTYEQYF. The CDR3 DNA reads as TGTGCCAGCGGAGGGCGGGGGGGACAGAAGACCTACGAGCAGTACTTC.

CDR3 DNA sequence: TGTGCCACCCGACAGGGACCTTATGAAAAACTGTTTTTT. Encoded protein: CATRQGPYEKLFF. J is TRBJ1-4 and V is TRBV19, with 7 positions matching TRBD1. The CDR3 runs 13 residues. Unmatched junction bases numbered 8, after V lost 10 bases and J lost 6 bases. From germline, CDR1 is LNHDA and CDR2 SQIVND (reference sequence).

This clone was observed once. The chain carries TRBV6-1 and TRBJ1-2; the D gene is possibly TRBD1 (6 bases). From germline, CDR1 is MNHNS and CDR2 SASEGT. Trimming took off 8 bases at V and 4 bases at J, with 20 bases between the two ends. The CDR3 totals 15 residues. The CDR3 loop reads CASLAREQGGYGYTF. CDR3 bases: TGTGCCAGCCTTGCTAGGGAACAGGGCGGCTATGGCTACACCTTC.

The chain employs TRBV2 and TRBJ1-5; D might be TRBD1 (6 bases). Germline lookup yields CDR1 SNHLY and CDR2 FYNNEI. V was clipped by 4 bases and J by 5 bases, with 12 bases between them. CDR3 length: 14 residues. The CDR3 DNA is TGTGCCAGCAGTGGCGCAGGGGTAGATCAGCCCCAGCATTTT. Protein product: CASSGAGVDQPQHF.

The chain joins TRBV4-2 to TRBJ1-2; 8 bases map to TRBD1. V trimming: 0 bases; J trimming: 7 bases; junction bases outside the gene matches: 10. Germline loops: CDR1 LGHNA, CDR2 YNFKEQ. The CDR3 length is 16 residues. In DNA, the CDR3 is TGTGCCAGCAGCCAAGATTGGGGGCAGGGGGCGGTTGGCTACACCTTC. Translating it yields CASSQDWGQGAVGYTF.